Listed below are T cell receptor beta chains from one sample, sequenced in a study of blood T cell repertoires in COVID-19. This table comes from immunoSEQ multiplex PCR, and its TCRdb copy is limited to in-frame clones, with some not included. The sample yields 150,000 or so clones, more than 75% seen once. The specimen was peripheral blood. Every receptor here comes from a human donor with acute or convalescent COVID-19. The donor label of this sample is uncertain. CDR3s include the opening cysteine and the closing phenylalanine or tryptophan. D genes are given only for firm matches. The listing skips clone size in some rows; elsewhere it reads once, few, many or a size class.

CDR3aa | CDR3nt | j_gene | d_gene | v_gene | abundance
CASSRDRVGIQYF | TGTGCCAGCAGTAGGGACAGAGTCGGCATTCAGTACTTC | TRBJ2-4 | TRBD1 | TRBV6-5 | -
CASSRTGDTEAFF | TGTGCCAGCAGCAGGACAGGGGACACTGAAGCTTTCTTT | TRBJ1-1 | TRBD1 | TRBV6-6 | -
CASSTTMTGLYGYTF | TGTGCCAGTAGTACGACAATGACAGGACTCTATGGCTACACCTTC | TRBJ1-2 | - | TRBV19 | -
CASVELAGGYNEQFF | TGCGCCAGCGTAGAACTAGCGGGGGGGTACAATGAGCAGTTCTTC | TRBJ2-1 | TRBD2 | TRBV5-1 | -
CASSRGGKGAYLDEQYF | TGTGCCAGCAGCCGTGGTGGTAAAGGGGCCTATCTGGACGAGCAGTACTTC | TRBJ2-7 | - | TRBV5-4 | once
CASSKAGLDLSDYEQYF | TGTGCCAGCAGCAAAGCTGGCCTGGACTTAAGTGACTACGAGCAGTACTTC | TRBJ2-7 | - | TRBV21-1 | -
CASSIAPSGGAYETQYF | TGCGCCAGCAGCATCGCCCCTAGCGGGGGGGCCTATGAGACCCAGTACTTC | TRBJ2-5 | TRBD2 | TRBV5-1 | few
CASSLPGERGEGYTF | TGCGCCAGCAGCTTGCCGGGAGAGAGAGGAGAAGGCTACACCTTC | TRBJ1-2 | - | TRBV5-1 | -
CAWSRLAGRQSNEKLFF | TGTGCCTGGAGTCGATTGGCAGGGAGGCAGTCTAATGAAAAACTGTTTTTT | TRBJ1-4 | - | TRBV30 | -
CASSPLEGQGVNEQYF | TGCGCCAGCAGCCCACTGGAAGGCCAGGGGGTGAACGAGCAGTACTTC | TRBJ2-7 | TRBD1 | TRBV4-1 | -
CAWSWGLGAQYEQYF | TGTGCCTGGAGTTGGGGACTTGGGGCCCAATACGAGCAGTACTTC | TRBJ2-7 | - | TRBV30 | -
CASSHGGGKDSPLHF | TGTGCCAGCAGCCATGGCGGGGGCAAAGATTCACCCCTCCACTTT | TRBJ1-6 | - | TRBV3-1/TRBV3-2 | -
CAITPTESNTEAFF | TGTGCCATCACTCCGACAGAAAGTAACACTGAAGCTTTCTTT | TRBJ1-1 | - | TRBV10-3 | few
CASSVSGTGSVRYEKLFF | TGTGCCAGCAGCGTATCCGGGACAGGGAGTGTTCGTTATGAAAAACTGTTTTTT | TRBJ1-4 | TRBD1 | TRBV7-6 | -
CASRQDIQETQYF | TGTGCCAGCAGACAGGACATACAAGAGACCCAGTACTTC | TRBJ2-5 | - | TRBV5-4 | -
CASSESVGANEQFF | TGCGCCAGCAGTGAGTCAGTAGGGGCCAATGAGCAGTTCTTC | TRBJ2-1 | - | TRBV10-1 | -
CASSKGVQETQYF | TGCGCCAGCAGTAAAGGGGTACAAGAGACCCAGTACTTC | TRBJ2-5 | - | TRBV5-1 | -
CASSRDSNGYTF | TGTGCCAGCAGCAGGGACTCTAATGGCTACACCTTC | TRBJ1-2 | - | TRBV12-3/TRBV12-4 | -
CASSRAGAANTEAFF | TGCGCCAGCAGCCGAGCAGGGGCGGCGAACACTGAAGCTTTCTTT | TRBJ1-1 | - | TRBV5-1 | -
CASSFTRPTDTQYF | TGTGCCAGCAGCTTCACCAGGCCCACAGATACGCAGTATTTT | TRBJ2-3 | - | TRBV11-2 | few
CASSYRGAPDTQYF | TGTGCCAGCAGCTACCGGGGGGCCCCAGATACGCAGTATTTT | TRBJ2-3 | - | TRBV3-1/TRBV3-2 | -
CASSLDRGGEQYF | TGTGCCAGCAGCTTGGATCGGGGAGGCGAGCAGTACTTC | TRBJ2-7 | - | TRBV5-8 | -
CASSLTGGEAQYF | TGTGCCAGCAGCTTGACAGGAGGTGAGGCGCAGTACTTC | TRBJ2-7 | - | TRBV7-2 | few
CASSLDSVWTNTEAFF | TGCGCCAGCAGCTTGGACTCGGTATGGACAAACACTGAAGCTTTCTTT | TRBJ1-1 | - | TRBV5-1 | -
CASSIGGAVYGYTF | TGTGCCAGTAGTATTGGGGGCGCGGTCTATGGCTACACCTTC | TRBJ1-2 | - | TRBV19 | -
CATSSGQPQHF | TGTGCCACCAGTAGTGGTCAGCCCCAGCATTTT | TRBJ1-5 | - | TRBV21-1 | -
CASSREANQPQHF | TGTGCCAGCAGCAGAGAAGCGAATCAGCCCCAGCATTTT | TRBJ1-5 | - | TRBV6-4 | -
CSPGGQETQYF | TGCAGTCCAGGGGGCCAAGAGACCCAGTACTTC | TRBJ2-5 | TRBD1 | TRBV20-1 | -
CASSLRDRGYNSPLHF | TGTGCCAGCAGCCTCCGGGACAGGGGCTATAATTCACCCCTCCACTTT | TRBJ1-6 | TRBD1 | TRBV9 | few
CASSERGSDGYTF | TGTGCCAGCAGTGAACGTGGCAGCGATGGCTACACCTTC | TRBJ1-2 | - | TRBV2 | -
CATREEVQGRPEAFF | TGTGCCACCAGAGAGGAGGTACAGGGGCGCCCTGAAGCTTTCTTT | TRBJ1-1 | TRBD1 | TRBV6-5 | -
CASSDRPGGKGSPLHF | TGTGCCAGCAGCGATAGGCCGGGAGGGAAAGGTTCACCCCTCCACTTT | TRBJ1-6 | - | TRBV7-3 | -